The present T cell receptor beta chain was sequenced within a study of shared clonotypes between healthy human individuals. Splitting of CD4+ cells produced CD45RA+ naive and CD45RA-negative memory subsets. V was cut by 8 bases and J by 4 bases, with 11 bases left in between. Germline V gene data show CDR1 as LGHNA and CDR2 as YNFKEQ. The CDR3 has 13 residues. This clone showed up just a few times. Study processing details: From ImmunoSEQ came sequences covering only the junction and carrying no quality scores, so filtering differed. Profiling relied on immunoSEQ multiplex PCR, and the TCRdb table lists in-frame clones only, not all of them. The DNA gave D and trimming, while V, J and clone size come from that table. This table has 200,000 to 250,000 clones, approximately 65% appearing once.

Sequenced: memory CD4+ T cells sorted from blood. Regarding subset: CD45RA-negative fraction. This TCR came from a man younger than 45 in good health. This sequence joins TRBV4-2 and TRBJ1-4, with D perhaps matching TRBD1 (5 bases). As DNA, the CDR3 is TGTGCCAGCGCTAGTCAGGGTAATGAAAAACTGTTTTTT. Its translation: CASASQGNEKLFF.